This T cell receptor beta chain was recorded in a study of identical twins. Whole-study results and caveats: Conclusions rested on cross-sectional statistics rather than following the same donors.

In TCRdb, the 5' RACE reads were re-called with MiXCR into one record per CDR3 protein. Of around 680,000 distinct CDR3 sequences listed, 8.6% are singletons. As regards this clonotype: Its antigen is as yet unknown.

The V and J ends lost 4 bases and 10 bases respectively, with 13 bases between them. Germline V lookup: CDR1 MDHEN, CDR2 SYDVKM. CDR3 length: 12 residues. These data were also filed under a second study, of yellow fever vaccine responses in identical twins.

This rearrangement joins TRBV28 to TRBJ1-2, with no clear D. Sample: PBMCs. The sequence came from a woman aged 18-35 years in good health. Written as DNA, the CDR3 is TGTGCCAGCAGTTCGTTGGCAGAATACTACACCTTC. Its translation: CASSSLAEYYTF.